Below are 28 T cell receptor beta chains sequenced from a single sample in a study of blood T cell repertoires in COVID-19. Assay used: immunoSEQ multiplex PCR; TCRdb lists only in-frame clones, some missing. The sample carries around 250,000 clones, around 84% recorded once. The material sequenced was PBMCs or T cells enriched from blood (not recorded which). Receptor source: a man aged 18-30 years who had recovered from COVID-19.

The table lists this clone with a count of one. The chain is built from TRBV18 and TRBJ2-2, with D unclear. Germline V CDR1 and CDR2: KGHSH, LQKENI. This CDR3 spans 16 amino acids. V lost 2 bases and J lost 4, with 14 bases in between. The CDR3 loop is CASSPFAETSTGELFF. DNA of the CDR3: TGTGCCAGCTCACCATTCGCGGAAACGTCCACCGGGGAGCTGTTTTTT.

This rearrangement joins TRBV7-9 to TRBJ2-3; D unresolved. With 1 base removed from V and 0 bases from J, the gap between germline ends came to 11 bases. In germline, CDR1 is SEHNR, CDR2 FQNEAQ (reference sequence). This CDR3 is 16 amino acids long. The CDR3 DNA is TGTGCCAGCAGCTTAGGAGCGTTATTTAGCACAGATACGCAGTATTTT. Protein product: CASSLGALFSTDTQYF.

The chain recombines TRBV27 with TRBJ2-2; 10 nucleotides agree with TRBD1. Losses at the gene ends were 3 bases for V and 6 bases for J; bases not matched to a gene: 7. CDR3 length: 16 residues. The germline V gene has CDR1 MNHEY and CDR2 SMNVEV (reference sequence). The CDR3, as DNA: TGTGCCAGCAGTTTGACAGGGGGCAGAAGGGCCGGGGAGCTGTTTTTT. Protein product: CASSLTGGRRAGELFF.

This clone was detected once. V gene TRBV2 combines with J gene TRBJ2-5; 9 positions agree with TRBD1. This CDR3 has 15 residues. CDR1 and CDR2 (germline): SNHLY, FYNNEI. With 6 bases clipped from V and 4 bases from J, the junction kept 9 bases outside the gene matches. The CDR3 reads CASRVGQGGPETQYF. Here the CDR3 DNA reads TGTGCCAGCAGGGTGGGACAGGGAGGTCCAGAGACCCAGTACTTC.

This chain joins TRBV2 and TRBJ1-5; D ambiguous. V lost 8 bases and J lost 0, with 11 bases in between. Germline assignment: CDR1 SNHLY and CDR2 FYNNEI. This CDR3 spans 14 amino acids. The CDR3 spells CASCAEYSNQPQHF. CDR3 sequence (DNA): TGTGCCAGCTGTGCGGAGTATAGCAATCAGCCCCAGCATTTT.

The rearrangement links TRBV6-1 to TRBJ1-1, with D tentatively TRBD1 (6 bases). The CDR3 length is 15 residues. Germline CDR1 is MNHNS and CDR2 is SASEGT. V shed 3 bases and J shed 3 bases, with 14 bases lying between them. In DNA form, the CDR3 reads TGTGCCAGCAGTGAGGTTGGACAGCTCCACACTGAAGCTTTCTTT. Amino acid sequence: CASSEVGQLHTEAFF.

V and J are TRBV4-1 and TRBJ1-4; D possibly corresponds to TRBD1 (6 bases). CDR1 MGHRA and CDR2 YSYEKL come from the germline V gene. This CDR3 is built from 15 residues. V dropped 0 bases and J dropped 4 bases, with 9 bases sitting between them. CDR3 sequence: CASSQEPGVNEKLFF. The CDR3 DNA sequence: TGCGCCAGCAGCCAAGAACCAGGGGTTAATGAAAAACTGTTTTTT.

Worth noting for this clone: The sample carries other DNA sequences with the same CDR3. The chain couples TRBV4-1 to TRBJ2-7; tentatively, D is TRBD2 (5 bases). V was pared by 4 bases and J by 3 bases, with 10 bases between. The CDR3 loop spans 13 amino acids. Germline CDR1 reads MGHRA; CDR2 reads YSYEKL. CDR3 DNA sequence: TGCGCCAGCAGCCCAGGACTGAGCTACGAGCAGTACTTC. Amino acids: CASSPGLSYEQYF.

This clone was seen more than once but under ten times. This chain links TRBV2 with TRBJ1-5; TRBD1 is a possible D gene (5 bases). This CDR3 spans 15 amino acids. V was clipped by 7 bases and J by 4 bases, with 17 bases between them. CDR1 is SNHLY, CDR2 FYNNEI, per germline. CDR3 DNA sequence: TGTGCCAGCAACCAAGGCGGGGCCCGGAATCAGCCCCAGCATTTT. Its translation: CASNQGGARNQPQHF.

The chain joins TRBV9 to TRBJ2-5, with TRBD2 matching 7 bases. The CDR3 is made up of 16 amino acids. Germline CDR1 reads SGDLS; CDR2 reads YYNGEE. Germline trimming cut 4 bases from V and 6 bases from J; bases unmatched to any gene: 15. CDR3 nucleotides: TGTGCCAGCAGCAGAGGAGCGGGATTATCACAAAAGACCCAGTACTTC. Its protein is CASSRGAGLSQKTQYF.

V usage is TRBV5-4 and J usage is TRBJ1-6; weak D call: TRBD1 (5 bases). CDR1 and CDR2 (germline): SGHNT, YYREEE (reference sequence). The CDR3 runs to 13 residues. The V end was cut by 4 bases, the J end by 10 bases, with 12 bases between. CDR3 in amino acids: CASSPGTPSPLHF. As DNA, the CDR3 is TGTGCCAGCAGCCCCGGGACTCCATCACCCCTCCACTTT.

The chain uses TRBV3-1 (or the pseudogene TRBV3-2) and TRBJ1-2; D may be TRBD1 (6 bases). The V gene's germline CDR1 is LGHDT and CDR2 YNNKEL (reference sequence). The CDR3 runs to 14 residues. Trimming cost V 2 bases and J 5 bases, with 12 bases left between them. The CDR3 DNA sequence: TGTGCCAGCAGCCAATGGGCAGGGGCATATGGCTACACCTTC. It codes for CASSQWAGAYGYTF.

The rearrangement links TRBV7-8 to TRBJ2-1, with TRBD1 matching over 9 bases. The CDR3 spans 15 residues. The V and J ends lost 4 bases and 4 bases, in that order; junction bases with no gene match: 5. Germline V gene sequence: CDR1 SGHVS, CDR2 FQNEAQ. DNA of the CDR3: TGTGCCAGCAGCTCTGCGGGACAGGGTTACAATGAGCAGTTCTTC. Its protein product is CASSSAGQGYNEQFF.

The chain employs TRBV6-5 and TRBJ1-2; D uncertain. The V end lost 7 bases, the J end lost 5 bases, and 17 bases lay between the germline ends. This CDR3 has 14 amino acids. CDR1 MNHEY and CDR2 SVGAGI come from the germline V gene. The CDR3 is CASTPRGVGYGYTF. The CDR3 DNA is TGTGCCAGCACCCCCCGTGGAGTTGGGTATGGCTACACCTTC.

In DNA, the CDR3 is TGTGCCAGCAGTGAATTCGCCGACCGGGACAGCGCCAATGAGCAGTTCTTC. Translating gives CASSEFADRDSANEQFF. This chain connects TRBV25-1 to TRBJ2-1, with 7 bases lining up with TRBD1. The CDR3 is made up of 17 amino acids. J was trimmed by 6 bases and V by 1 base; bases with no gene match: 12. The germline V gene has CDR1 MGHDK and CDR2 SYGVNS. The full variable domain, rest sourced from reference TRBV25-1 and TRBJ2-1, is EADIYQTPRYLVIGTGKKITLECSQTMGHDKMYWYQQDPGMELHLIHYSYGVNSTEKGDLSSESTVSRIRTEHFPLTLESARPSHTSQYLCASSEFADRDSANEQFFGPGTRLTVL.

The CDR3 sequence is CASSRNSGETQYF. CDR3 nucleotide sequence: TGTGCCAGCTCAAGAAACTCGGGGGAGACCCAGTACTTC. The chain carries TRBV18 and TRBJ2-5; a possible D gene is TRBD2 (5 bases). The CDR3 sequence is 13 residues long. Germline values: CDR1 KGHSH, CDR2 LQKENI. V shed 5 bases and J shed 5 bases, with 12 bases lying between them.

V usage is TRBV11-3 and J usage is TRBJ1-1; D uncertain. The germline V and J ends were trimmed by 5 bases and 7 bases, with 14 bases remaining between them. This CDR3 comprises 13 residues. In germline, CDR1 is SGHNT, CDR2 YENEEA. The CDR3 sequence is CASSLLVASEAFF. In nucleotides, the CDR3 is TGTGCCAGCAGCCTACTTGTAGCGAGTGAAGCTTTCTTT.

CDR3 amino acids: CASSGLADTQYF. CDR3 coding DNA: TGTGCCAGTAGTGGACTTGCAGATACGCAGTATTTT. V gene TRBV19 combines with J gene TRBJ2-3; perhaps TRBD2 as D (5 bases). This CDR3 has 12 amino acids. Between the trimmed V and J ends, which lost 5 bases and 4 bases, there was a span of 7 bases. CDR1 is LNHDA and CDR2 is SQIVND in the germline V gene (reference sequence).

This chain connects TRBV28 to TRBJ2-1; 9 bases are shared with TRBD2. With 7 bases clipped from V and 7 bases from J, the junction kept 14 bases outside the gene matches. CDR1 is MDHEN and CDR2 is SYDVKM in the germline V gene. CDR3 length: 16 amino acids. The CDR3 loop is CASTWGKAGGGNEQFF. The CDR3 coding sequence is TGTGCCAGCACCTGGGGGAAAGCGGGGGGAGGTAATGAGCAGTTCTTC.

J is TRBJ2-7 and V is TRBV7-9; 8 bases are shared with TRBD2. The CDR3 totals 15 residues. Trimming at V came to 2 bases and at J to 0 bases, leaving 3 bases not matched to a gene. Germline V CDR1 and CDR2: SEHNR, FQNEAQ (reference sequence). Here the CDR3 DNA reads TGTGCCAGCAGCTTATTAGCGGGGCCCTCCTACGAGCAGTACTTC. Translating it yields CASSLLAGPSYEQYF.

As DNA, the CDR3 is TGCGCCAGCAGGCCAACGCCGGGACAGGACTACCGGCCCCAGCATTTT. Encoded protein: CASRPTPGQDYRPQHF. The chain employs TRBV5-1 and TRBJ1-5; 8 bases are a match to TRBD1. There are 16 residues in the CDR3. V dropped 5 bases and J dropped 9; count of bases not matched to a gene: 16. Germline V gene sequence: CDR1 SGHRS, CDR2 YFSETQ.

The CDR3 nucleotides read TGTGCCAGGGGACCAGGGGGTTTTTATAATTCACCCCTCCACTTT. This translates into CARGPGGFYNSPLHF. J is TRBJ1-6 and V is TRBV2, with TRBD1 matching 7 bases. The CDR3 totals 15 residues. V lost 9 bases and J lost 4; bases outside the gene matches: 9. Germline CDR1 reads SNHLY; CDR2 reads FYNNEI.

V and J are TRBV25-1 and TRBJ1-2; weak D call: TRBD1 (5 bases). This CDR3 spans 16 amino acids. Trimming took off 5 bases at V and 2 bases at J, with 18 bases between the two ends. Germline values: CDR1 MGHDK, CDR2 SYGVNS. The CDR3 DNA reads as TGTGCCAGCAGTACTTCTATTCCGACAGCCAACTATGGCTACACCTTC. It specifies CASSTSIPTANYGYTF.

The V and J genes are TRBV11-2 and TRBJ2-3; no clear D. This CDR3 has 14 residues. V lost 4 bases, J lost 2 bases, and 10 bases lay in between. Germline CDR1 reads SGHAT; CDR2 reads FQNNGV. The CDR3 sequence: CASSSVPITDTQYF. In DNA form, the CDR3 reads TGTGCCAGCAGCTCGGTACCAATCACAGATACGCAGTATTTT. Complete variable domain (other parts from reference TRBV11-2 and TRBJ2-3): EAGVAQSPRYKIIEKRQSVAFWCNPISGHATLYWYQQILGQGPKLLIQFQNNGVVDDSQLPKDRFSAERLKGVDSTLKIQPAKLEDSAVYLCASSSVPITDTQYFGPGTRLTVL.

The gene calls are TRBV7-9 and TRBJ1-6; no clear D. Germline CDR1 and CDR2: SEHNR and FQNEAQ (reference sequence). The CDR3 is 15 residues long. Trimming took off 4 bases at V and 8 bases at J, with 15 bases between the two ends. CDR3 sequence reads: CASSSSSGKDSPLHF. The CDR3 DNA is TGTGCCAGCAGCTCCTCGTCCGGTAAAGATTCACCCCTCCACTTT.

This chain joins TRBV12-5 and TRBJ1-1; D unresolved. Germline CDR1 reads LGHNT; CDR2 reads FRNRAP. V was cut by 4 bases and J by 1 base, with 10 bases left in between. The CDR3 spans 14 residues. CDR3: CASGYRDWNTEAFF. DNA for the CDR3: TGTGCTAGTGGTTACCGAGATTGGAACACTGAAGCTTTCTTT.

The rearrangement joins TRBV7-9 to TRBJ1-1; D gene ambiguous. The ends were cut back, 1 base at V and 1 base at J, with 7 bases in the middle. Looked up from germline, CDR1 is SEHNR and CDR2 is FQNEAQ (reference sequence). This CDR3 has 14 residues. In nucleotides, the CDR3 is TGTGCCAGCAGCTTAGATACCGGGAACACTGAAGCTTTCTTT. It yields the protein CASSLDTGNTEAFF.

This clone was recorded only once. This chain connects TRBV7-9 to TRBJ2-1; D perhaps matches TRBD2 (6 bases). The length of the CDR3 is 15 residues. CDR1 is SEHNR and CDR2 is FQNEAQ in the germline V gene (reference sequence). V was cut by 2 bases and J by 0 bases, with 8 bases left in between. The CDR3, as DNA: TGTGCCAGCAGCTTATCCGGGGGCTCCTACAATGAGCAGTTCTTC. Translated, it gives CASSLSGGSYNEQFF.